What follows are 13 T cell receptor beta chains derived from one specimen sequenced in a study of CD8+CD57+ T cells in acquired aplastic anemia. TCR beta VDJ combinations and CDR3 sequences were profiled from genomic DNA. TCRdb re-called the reads with MiXCR, one entry per CDR3 protein. The repertoire consists of approximately 200,000 distinct CDR3 sequences, with over 40% occurring once and the leading ten covering 15% to 20%. All sequencing subjects had displayed CD8+CD57+ cell expansion on flow cytometry. The specimen sequenced was sorted CD4+, CD8+, or CD8+CD57+ T cells (not recorded which) from PBMCs. The receptors come from a human donor with aplastic anemia.

The V call is TRBV9, the J call TRBJ1-6, with D possibly matching TRBD1 (6 bases). Trimming stripped 0 bases from V and 6 bases from J, with 13 bases between. The CDR3 runs 16 residues. The germline V gene encodes CDR1 SGDLS and CDR2 YYNGEE. CDR3: CASSVDPGQSNSPLHF. DNA for the CDR3: TGTGCCAGCAGCGTAGACCCCGGACAGTCTAATTCACCCCTCCACTTT.

V usage is TRBV9 and J usage is TRBJ1-5, with TRBD1 as a possible D gene (5 bases). CDR3 length: 14 residues. Germline V gene lookup returns CDR1 SGDLS and CDR2 YYNGEE. Trimming stripped 3 bases from V and 5 bases from J, with 12 bases between. The CDR3 is CASSGGGMDQPQHF. CDR3 bases: TGTGCCAGCAGCGGGGGGGGGATGGATCAGCCCCAGCATTTT.

This clonotype showed up just once. The gene calls are TRBV25-1 and TRBJ1-2, with no clear D. Trimming shortened V by 6 bases and J by 8 bases, and 10 bases separated the two germline ends. The CDR3 is made up of 11 amino acids. Germline assignment: CDR1 MGHDK and CDR2 SYGVNS. The CDR3 here is CASRKTAGYTF. The DNA for the CDR3 is TGTGCCAGCAGGAAAACAGCCGGCTACACCTTC.

This rearrangement joins TRBV7-9 to TRBJ1-3; 9 bases match TRBD1. CDR1 SEHNR and CDR2 FQNEAQ come from the germline V gene (reference sequence). The CDR3 totals 16 residues. The junction had 10 bases not matched to a gene; V was cut back by 6 bases and J by 4 bases. DNA for the CDR3: TGTGCCAGCAGTCGCCGGGACAGGGTGAGCGGAAACACCATATATTTT. Its protein is CASSRRDRVSGNTIYF.

Only a few counts were recorded for this clonotype. This rearrangement joins TRBV6-5 to TRBJ1-6; 11 nucleotides align to TRBD1. The germline CDR1 and CDR2 sequences are MNHEY and SVGAGI. J was trimmed by 0 bases and V by 7 bases; bases with no gene match: 5. This CDR3 spans 17 amino acids. This CDR3 is CASNAGTGGSYNSPLHF. In nucleotides, the CDR3 is TGTGCCAGCAATGCCGGGACAGGGGGCTCCTATAATTCACCCCTCCACTTT.

In the case of this clonotype: A junction end diverges from the germline sequence, so it may reflect a read error. The chain couples TRBV5-1 to TRBJ1-1; D may be TRBD1 (5 bases). Germline values: CDR1 SGHRS, CDR2 YFSETQ. The CDR3 spans 16 residues. This CDR3 is CASSLGLLQVDTEAFF. CDR3 DNA sequence: TGTGCCAGCAGCTTGGGCCTCCTACAGGTTGACACTGAAGCTTTCTTT.

This clonotype occurred many times. The genes are TRBV5-1 and TRBJ1-2; 10 bases align to TRBD1. This CDR3 comprises 16 residues. Germline-derived CDR1 and CDR2 are SGHRS and YFSETQ. Losses at the gene ends were 0 bases for V and 0 bases for J; bases not matched to a gene: 2. CDR3 protein: CASSLGDRGPNYGYTF. The DNA of the CDR3 is TGCGCCAGCAGCTTGGGGGACAGGGGCCCTAACTATGGCTACACCTTC.

The chain links TRBV6-5 to TRBJ2-7; maybe TRBD1 (8 bases). Germline V gene lookup returns CDR1 MNHEY and CDR2 SVGAGI. V lost 7 bases to trimming and J lost 7 bases, with 20 bases between them. CDR3 length: 14 amino acids. The CDR3 protein is CASISQQGGEEQYF. CDR3 DNA sequence: TGTGCCAGCATAAGTCAACAGGGGGGGGAAGAGCAGTACTTC.

In this sample, this clonotype turned up many times. The chain combines TRBV2 with TRBJ2-2; D unresolved. The CDR3 extends over 14 amino acids. Germline CDR1 SNHLY, CDR2 FYNNEI. Trimming shortened V by 8 bases and J by 7 bases, and 17 bases separated the two germline ends. In nucleotides, the CDR3 is TGTGCCAGCTCTATAGACCCGGGCGGCGGGGAGCTGTTTTTT. It yields the protein CASSIDPGGGELFF. Full variable domain (rest looked up from reference TRBV2 and TRBJ2-2): EPEVTQTPSHQVTQMGQEVILRCVPISNHLYFYWYRQILGQKVEFLVSFYNNEISEKSEIFDDQFSVERPDGSNFTLKIRSTKLEDSAMYFCASSIDPGGGELFFGEGSRLTVL.

This clonotype was observed at least ten times. The chain carries TRBV25-1 and TRBJ2-1; 14 positions agree with TRBD2. The CDR3 extends over 17 amino acids. Germline V gene data show CDR1 as MGHDK and CDR2 as SYGVNS. V gave up 3 bases and J gave up 9 bases; unmatched junction bases: 10. CDR3 DNA sequence: TGTGCCAGCAGTGATCCCCGACTAGCGGGGGGGCGGGGTGAGCAGTTCTTC. Its translation: CASSDPRLAGGRGEQFF.

CDR3 residues: CASTPLAGVSYNEQFF. DNA of the CDR3: TGTGCCAGCACCCCACTAGCGGGAGTGTCCTACAATGAGCAGTTCTTC. This chain links TRBV9 with TRBJ2-5; 11 bases are a match to TRBD2. The DNA end is more similar to TRBJ2-1, so the J call may be wrong. This CDR3 spans 16 amino acids. Germline CDR1 is SGDLS and CDR2 is YYNGEE.

This clonotype was observed a handful of times. Compared with germline, one end of the junction differs, possibly owing to a read error. V usage is TRBV15 and J usage is TRBJ2-5; TRBD2 might be the D (5 bases). The V gene's germline CDR1 is LNHNV and CDR2 YYDKDF (reference sequence). The CDR3 extends over 15 amino acids. In DNA, the CDR3 is TGTGCCAGCAGCATCGGGCGGGCGGCTCAAGAGACCCAGTACTTC. Translation gives CASSIGRAAQETQYF.

A few counts support this clonotype. This rearrangement joins TRBV3-1 to TRBJ1-6; D not certain. Germline values: CDR1 LGHDT, CDR2 YNNKEL (reference sequence). V was shortened by 1 base and J by 7 bases, with 14 bases between the two germline ends. The CDR3 has 16 residues. Written as DNA, the CDR3 is TGTGCCAGCAGCCAAGGAGGAGGGTTGGGGAATTCACCCCTCCACTTT. It specifies CASSQGGGLGNSPLHF.